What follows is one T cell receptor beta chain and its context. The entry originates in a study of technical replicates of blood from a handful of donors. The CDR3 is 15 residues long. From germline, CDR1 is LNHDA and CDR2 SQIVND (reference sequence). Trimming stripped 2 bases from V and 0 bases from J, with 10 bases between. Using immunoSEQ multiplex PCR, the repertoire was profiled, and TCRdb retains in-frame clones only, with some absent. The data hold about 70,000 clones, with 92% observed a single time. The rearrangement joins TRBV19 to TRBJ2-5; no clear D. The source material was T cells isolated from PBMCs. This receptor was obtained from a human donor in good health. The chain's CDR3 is CASSIMPGYQETQYF. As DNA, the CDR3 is TGTGCCAGTAGTATAATGCCCGGGTACCAAGAGACCCAGTACTTC.